A single TCR beta chain is shown here with its context. Its antigen is unknown. The data were obtained in a study of CD8 T cells in Susac syndrome. Study findings and constraints: Individuals included in the TCR sequencing and HLA analysis were acknowledged by the study to be relatively few in number.

TEMRA cells were FACS-enriched and CD8+ and CD4+ T cells negatively isolated. From germline, CDR1 is KGHDR and CDR2 SFDVKD. V gave up 4 bases and J gave up 2 bases, with 11 bases separating them. The CDR3 consists of 14 residues. About 0.45 to 1 ug RNA was reverse transcribed with random hexamers. Amplification of the TCR beta CDR3 was carried out by immunoSEQ multiplex PCR, which spanned a total of 54 Vbeta and 13 Jbeta segments. TCRdb reanalysed the immunoSEQ multiplex PCR reads using MiXCR and keeps one entry per CDR3 protein. The sample shows approximately 130,000 distinct CDR3 sequences, about 90% of them seen only once.

Sequenced: CD8+ T cells from PBMCs. The chain combines TRBV24-1 with TRBJ2-7; D remains ambiguous. The clonotype comes from a human donor with multiple sclerosis. The CDR3 DNA reads as TGTGCCACCAGTGACTCTTCCGGAACCTACGAGCAGTACTTC. Its translation: CATSDSSGTYEQYF.